This T cell receptor (beta chain) was found in a study of blood T cell repertoires in COVID-19. The CDR3 runs 15 residues. Between the trimmed V and J ends, which lost 4 bases and 4 bases, there was a span of 16 bases. CDR1 and CDR2 from the germline V gene are SEHNR and FQNEAQ (reference sequence). How the authors handled the data: How many nucleated cells were present was estimated from reference gene primer amplification. Produced via immunoSEQ multiplex PCR; TCRdb's table is partial and in-frame only. V and J calls and clone size come straight from that table; D and trimming were deduced from the DNA. Among roughly 330,000 clones, about 87% were seen once, and the ten largest hold about 5%. Across under 25 US areas, participants ranged in age from roughly 18 to 95 years. Participant-given clinical history determined each cohort assignment. Recovered Cohort 3 donors showed two negative PCRs, clearance, or symptom resolution.

This receptor was taken from a man aged 25 to 45 who had recovered from COVID-19. The sample was PBMCs or T cells enriched from blood (not recorded which). The chain carries TRBV7-9 and TRBJ2-5; tentatively, D is TRBD1 (6 bases). This CDR3 is CASSSITRGPETQYF. CDR3 DNA: TGTGCCAGCAGCTCGATTACCAGGGGTCCAGAGACCCAGTACTTC.